A selection of T cell receptor beta chains follows, all from one sample in a study of T-cell memory formation after mild COVID-19. Each CDR3 protein is one row after TCRdb ran MiXCR on the 5' RACE reads. The sample has over 250,000 distinct CDR3 sequences; around 15% are singletons. The sample taken for sequencing was PBMCs or a T cell subset sorted from them (not recorded which). Receptors originate from a man between 18 and 29 years old who had mild COVID-19 (a few samples of this study predate the infection). Cell type and time point are not known. Each CDR3 is given without its conserved first and last residue. Fields, in order: J gene, V gene, CDR3 protein.

j_gene: TRBJ2-1
v_gene: TRBV12-3/TRBV12-4
CDR3aa: ASLDLAGGYNEQF

j_gene: TRBJ2-7
v_gene: TRBV18
CDR3aa: ASSSGTGPYEQY

j_gene: TRBJ1-2
v_gene: TRBV5-6
CDR3aa: ASSLKRAGGYGYT

j_gene: TRBJ2-3
v_gene: TRBV7-2
CDR3aa: ASSPRVGGLAGWADTQY

j_gene: TRBJ2-5
v_gene: TRBV29-1
CDR3aa: SVGQLASGGGGQY

j_gene: TRBJ2-2
v_gene: TRBV7-2
CDR3aa: ALRQGPNTGELF

j_gene: TRBJ2-5
v_gene: TRBV5-1
CDR3aa: ASSLTWQQETQY

j_gene: TRBJ2-5
v_gene: TRBV7-2
CDR3aa: ASSSGLAPETQY

j_gene: TRBJ2-7
v_gene: TRBV7-2
CDR3aa: ASSLDRVAYEQY

j_gene: TRBJ2-3
v_gene: TRBV7-2
CDR3aa: ASSLPPRGDTQY

j_gene: TRBJ2-3
v_gene: TRBV4-1
CDR3aa: ASSQEQRTGAGATDTQY

j_gene: TRBJ2-3
v_gene: TRBV7-3
CDR3aa: ASSKDRGTDTQY

j_gene: TRBJ2-7
v_gene: TRBV21-1
CDR3aa: ASSKGY

j_gene: TRBJ1-2
v_gene: TRBV18
CDR3aa: ASTPDRVKGSYT

j_gene: TRBJ2-5
v_gene: TRBV7-2
CDR3aa: ASRARGGGYQETKY

j_gene: TRBJ2-1
v_gene: TRBV14
CDR3aa: ASSLLGLAGGHNEQF

j_gene: TRBJ1-3
v_gene: TRBV4-3
CDR3aa: ASSQVSSRSGNTIY

j_gene: TRBJ1-5
v_gene: TRBV6-1
CDR3aa: ASSEGPYRVGHQPQH

j_gene: TRBJ2-1
v_gene: TRBV6-4
CDR3aa: ASSDSDRGEQF

j_gene: TRBJ1-6
v_gene: TRBV2
CDR3aa: ASSPDSYNSPLH

j_gene: TRBJ2-2
v_gene: TRBV7-2
CDR3aa: ATQRTQNTGELF

j_gene: TRBJ2-3
v_gene: TRBV5-1
CDR3aa: ASSALHTDTQY

j_gene: TRBJ1-1
v_gene: TRBV7-2
CDR3aa: ASSLQGPSTEAF

j_gene: TRBJ2-3
v_gene: TRBV7-2
CDR3aa: ASSLRRTGGDTQY

j_gene: TRBJ1-1
v_gene: TRBV5-4
CDR3aa: ASSTGTGREAF

j_gene: TRBJ1-1
v_gene: TRBV5-5
CDR3aa: ASSGRGLTEAF

j_gene: TRBJ2-3
v_gene: TRBV5-6
CDR3aa: ASSLVRRATDTQY

j_gene: TRBJ2-5
v_gene: TRBV2
CDR3aa: ASRVDTRWTQY